The 23 T cell receptor beta chains below all came from one sample that was sequenced in a study of blood T cell repertoires in COVID-19. Method: immunoSEQ multiplex PCR; TCRdb's copy keeps in-frame clones and lacks some. The table lists about 160,000 clones, 78% of them singletons. What was sequenced was peripheral blood. Receptors originate from a woman at least 80 years old with acute or convalescent COVID-19.

This chain connects TRBV7-2 to TRBJ1-5, with D perhaps TRBD1 (5 bases). The CDR3 contains 15 residues. V was shortened by 3 bases and J by 1 base, with 10 bases between the two germline ends. Germline V gives CDR1 SGHTA, CDR2 FQGNSA. The CDR3 region is CASSFQGRSNQPQHF. The DNA of the CDR3 is TGTGCCAGCAGCTTCCAGGGTAGGAGCAATCAGCCCCAGCATTTT. Supplemented by reference TRBV7-2 and TRBJ1-5, the full variable domain reads GAGVSQSPSNKVTEKGKDVELRCDPISGHTALYWYRQSLGQGLEFLIYFQGNSAPDKSGLPSDRFSAERTGGSVSTLTIQRTQQEDSAVYLCASSFQGRSNQPQHFGDGTRLSIL.

This clone was recorded many times. The chain uses TRBV7-9 and TRBJ2-5, with TRBD2 matching 10 bases. This CDR3 has 17 residues. The V gene end was trimmed by 0 bases and the J gene end by 5 bases; junction bases not matched to a gene: 9. Germline CDR1 is SEHNR and CDR2 is FQNEAQ (reference sequence). The CDR3 region is CASSLARASGRQETQYF. The CDR3 coding sequence is TGTGCCAGCAGCTTAGCGCGAGCTAGCGGGAGACAGGAGACCCAGTACTTC.

The gene calls are TRBV28 and TRBJ2-1, with D perhaps TRBD2 (5 bases). The germline V and J ends were trimmed by 4 bases and 7 bases, with 17 bases remaining between them. The germline V gene encodes CDR1 MDHEN and CDR2 SYDVKM. The CDR3 has 15 amino acids. The CDR3 is CASSSPKGRRNEQFF. The DNA for the CDR3 is TGTGCCAGCAGTTCCCCCAAGGGCAGGAGGAATGAGCAGTTCTTC. Full variable domain (rest looked up from reference TRBV28 and TRBJ2-1): DVKVTQSSRYLVKRTGEKVFLECVQDMDHENMFWYRQDPGLGLRLIYFSYDVKMKEKGDIPEGYSVSREKKERFSLILESASTNQTSMYLCASSSPKGRRNEQFFGPGTRLTVL.

The V gene is TRBV6-1, the J gene TRBJ1-2; TRBD1 matches at 9 bases. Per germline, CDR1 MNHNS and CDR2 SASEGT. This CDR3 comprises 13 residues. With 2 bases clipped from V and 6 bases from J, the junction kept 1 base outside the gene matches. CDR3 DNA sequence: TGTGCCAGCAGTGAACGGACAGGGGATGGCTACACCTTC. This encodes CASSERTGDGYTF.

This chain links TRBV3-1 (or the pseudogene TRBV3-2) with TRBJ1-4, with D possibly TRBD1 on 6 matching bases. This CDR3 is built from 16 residues. The V end lost 5 bases, the J end lost 8 bases, and 21 bases lay between the germline ends. Germline V gene sequence: CDR1 LGHDT, CDR2 YNNKEL (reference sequence). CDR3: CASSIRQAGRPEKLFF. The DNA for the CDR3 is TGTGCCAGCAGCATACGACAGGCGGGCCGACCCGAAAAACTGTTTTTT.

This chain links TRBV2 with TRBJ1-5; 7 bases align to TRBD1. Germline lookup yields CDR1 SNHLY and CDR2 FYNNEI. With 8 bases clipped from V and 4 bases from J, the junction kept 14 bases outside the gene matches. The CDR3 has 16 amino acids. The CDR3 DNA is TGTGCCAGCGCCGGATGGTGGCAGGGGGGAAATCAGCCCCAGCATTTT. It is translated as CASAGWWQGGNQPQHF.

The rearrangement joins TRBV6-6 to TRBJ2-3; 7 bases are a match to TRBD1. Trimming took 6 bases from V and 5 from J; bases not matched to a gene: 11. The germline V gene encodes CDR1 MNHNY and CDR2 SVGAGI (reference sequence). CDR3 size: 15 residues. CDR3 sequence reads: CASRPHDRVKDTQYF. The CDR3 DNA reads as TGTGCCAGCAGGCCTCACGACAGGGTGAAAGATACGCAGTATTTT.

CDR3 region: CSVVLTHRDRGEQETQYF. The DNA of the CDR3 is TGCAGCGTTGTCCTCACACACCGGGACAGGGGAGAACAAGAGACCCAGTACTTC. This chain uses TRBV29-1 with TRBJ2-5, with TRBD1 identical over 10 bases. The CDR3 length is 18 residues. Germline-derived CDR1 and CDR2 are SQVTM and ANQGSEA. The V segment lost 4 bases and the J segment 2 bases; nucleotides outside the gene matches: 16.

The CDR3 here is CSVEVGGQFYEQYF. The CDR3 bases are TGCAGCGTTGAAGTCGGGGGGCAATTTTACGAGCAGTACTTC. This sequence joins TRBV29-1 and TRBJ2-7, with D possibly being TRBD2 (7 bases). Germline lookup yields CDR1 SQVTM and CDR2 ANQGSEA. This CDR3 region has 14 residues. Trimming removed 1 base from V and 4 bases from J, with 14 bases in between.

The chain combines TRBV30 with TRBJ1-5; 9 nucleotides match TRBD1. The CDR3 covers 17 residues. CDR1 GTSNPN and CDR2 SVGIG come from the germline V gene (reference sequence). Trimming took 0 bases from V and 7 from J; bases not matched to a gene: 13. CDR3 sequence (DNA): TGTGCCTGGAGTGTACTGTCCCGGACAGGGGTTCGCCAGCCCCAGCATTTT. This encodes CAWSVLSRTGVRQPQHF.

This chain links TRBV5-4 with TRBJ2-5, with 7 bases lining up with TRBD1. The CDR3 length is 18 residues. CDR1 is SGHNT, CDR2 YYREEE, per germline (reference sequence). The ends lost 0 bases at V and 1 base at J; junction bases unmatched: 12. In DNA form, the CDR3 reads TGTGCCAGCAGCTTGGGGCCAGAGGGGGCTCACGCCCAAGAGACCCAGTACTTC. It codes for CASSLGPEGAHAQETQYF.

The chain has TRBV20-1 and TRBJ2-1; 7 bases match TRBD1. Germline values: CDR1 DFQATT, CDR2 SNEGSKA (reference sequence). The length of the CDR3 is 11 residues. V dropped 5 bases and J dropped 10; count of bases not matched to a gene: 5. This chain's CDR3 is CSAHRGREQFF. The CDR3 DNA reads as TGCAGTGCTCACAGGGGAAGGGAGCAGTTCTTC.

The V gene is TRBV29-1, the J gene TRBJ1-2, with 7 bases fitting TRBD1. The CDR3 totals 13 residues. CDR1 is SQVTM, CDR2 ANQGSEA, per germline. Unmatched junction bases numbered 6, after V lost 4 bases and J lost 4 bases. CDR3 sequence: CSVATSGGYGYTF. As DNA, the CDR3 is TGCAGCGTTGCGACCTCAGGGGGCTATGGCTACACCTTC.

The chain has TRBV18 and TRBJ1-1, with 7 positions matching TRBD1. The V and J ends lost 4 bases and 6 bases, in that order; junction bases with no gene match: 5. Germline V gives CDR1 KGHSH, CDR2 LQKENI. The CDR3 is 13 amino acids. CDR3 in DNA: TGTGCCAGCTCACTCGACAGGGTCGCTGAAGCTTTCTTT. Its protein is CASSLDRVAEAFF.

This clone appeared once. The CDR3 bases are TGTGCCAGCTCACCAGGGACAGGCTCCTCTGGGGCCAACGTCCTGACTTTC. Its protein product is CASSPGTGSSGANVLTF. The chain carries TRBV18 and TRBJ2-6, with 8 nucleotides matching TRBD1. Trimming cost V 2 bases and J 0 bases; bases outside gene matches: 3. CDR1 and CDR2 (germline): KGHSH, LQKENI. The CDR3 has 17 residues.

In this sample, this clone turned up many times. This chain uses TRBV30 with TRBJ1-4, with 10 bases matching TRBD1. This CDR3 has 13 residues. Germline loops: CDR1 GTSNPN, CDR2 SVGIG (reference sequence). Trimming removed 5 bases from V and 7 bases from J; junction bases left unmatched: 4. CDR3 bases: TGTGCCTGGGGGACAGGGGCCGTTGAAAAACTGTTTTTT. Amino acid sequence: CAWGTGAVEKLFF.

This sequence joins TRBV3-1 (or the pseudogene TRBV3-2) and TRBJ2-5; 9 bases fit TRBD1. CDR3 length equals 13 residues. Germline CDR1 and CDR2: LGHDT and YNNKEL (reference sequence). V lost 3 bases to trimming and J lost 5 bases; unmatched junction nucleotides: 1. CDR3 DNA: TGTGCCAGCAGCCAGGGACAGGGTGAGACCCAGTACTTC. This gives the protein CASSQGQGETQYF.

This clone was seen more than once but under ten times. The gene calls are TRBV5-1 and TRBJ1-2, with D possibly being TRBD1 (6 bases). CDR3 length: 15 residues. Looked up from germline, CDR1 is SGHRS and CDR2 is YFSETQ. The V gene lost 4 bases and the J gene lost 7 bases, with 20 bases spanning the gap. The DNA for the CDR3 is TGCGCCAGCAGCGCTCGGGGGGCGCGGGAGAGTGGCTACACCTTC. Translating gives CASSARGARESGYTF.

V is TRBV11-1 and J is TRBJ2-3, with no clear D. The CDR3 loop spans 14 amino acids. Germline CDR1 reads SGHAT; CDR2 reads FQDESV (reference sequence). The ends were cut back, 0 bases at V and 2 bases at J, with 6 bases in the middle. The CDR3 is CASSLAGYTDTQYF. CDR3 nucleotide sequence: TGTGCCAGCAGCTTAGCCGGGTACACAGATACGCAGTATTTT.

This clone was detected once. The chain carries TRBV6-2 or TRBV6-3 and TRBJ1-5; D unclear. Germline CDR1 MNHEY, CDR2 SVGEGT. This CDR3 contains 15 residues. Deletions cut 0 bases from V and 4 bases from J, with 10 bases between. The CDR3 region is CASSYSGGGNQPQHF. Here the CDR3 DNA reads TGTGCCAGCAGTTACTCAGGCGGTGGGAATCAGCCCCAGCATTTT.

The chain combines TRBV5-1 with TRBJ2-3, with TRBD2 matching over 13 bases. The junction had 4 bases not matched to a gene; V was cut back by 4 bases and J by 2 bases. The germline V gene has CDR1 SGHRS and CDR2 YFSETQ. This CDR3 spans 16 amino acids. The DNA of the CDR3 is TGCGCCAGCAGCGTGGGACTAGCGGGGCACACAGATACGCAGTATTTT. This translates into CASSVGLAGHTDTQYF.

This rearrangement joins TRBV5-1 to TRBJ1-2, with a possible D match to TRBD1 (6 bases). Deletions cut 4 bases from V and 3 bases from J, with 16 bases between. The CDR3 totals 15 residues. CDR1 SGHRS and CDR2 YFSETQ come from the germline V gene. The CDR3 nucleotides are TGCGCCAGCAGCGGCGGCGGGGGCGCCTACTATGGCTACACCTTC. Protein sequence: CASSGGGGAYYGYTF.

The gene calls are TRBV7-9 and TRBJ1-4; TRBD1 matches at 7 bases. This CDR3 region has 14 residues. V shed 7 bases, J shed 3 bases, and the junction held 5 bases outside the gene matches. Looked up from germline, CDR1 is SEHNR and CDR2 is FQNEAQ (reference sequence). The CDR3 protein is CASTSDRANEKLFF. In DNA, the CDR3 is TGTGCCAGCACCTCCGACAGGGCTAATGAAAAACTGTTTTTT.